These 29 T cell receptor beta chains were all obtained from the same sample, sequenced in a study of OX40 agonist ivuxolimab in advanced cancers. Profiling relied on immunoSEQ multiplex PCR, and the TCRdb table lists in-frame clones only, not all of them. This sample has roughly 76,000 clones, with 85% to 90% found just once. The sequencing used CD4+ or CD8+ T cells sorted from blood, collected in a trial of the OX40 agonist ivuxolimab. All receptors derive from an adult with an advanced solid tumor such as melanoma, head and neck, liver or kidney cancer.

The chain is built from TRBV19 and TRBJ1-4; 7 bases match TRBD1. V trimming: 6 bases; J trimming: 7 bases; junction bases outside the gene matches: 8. CDR1 and CDR2 from the germline V gene are LNHDA and SQIVND (reference sequence). The CDR3 is 14 amino acids. The CDR3 DNA reads TGTGCCAGTAGCGTAAGACAGGGAAGTGAAAAACTGTTTTTT. The encoded protein is CASSVRQGSEKLFF.

The chain joins TRBV19 to TRBJ1-5, with D uncertain. The CDR3 has 14 residues. The germline gives CDR1 LNHDA, CDR2 SQIVND (reference sequence). V was shortened by 10 bases and J by 0 bases, with 13 bases between the two germline ends. The CDR3 is CATEDGNSNQPQHF. The CDR3 nucleotides read TGTGCCACTGAGGACGGCAATAGCAATCAGCCCCAGCATTTT.

The rearrangement joins TRBV4-3 to TRBJ2-2; D is unresolved. CDR1 and CDR2 (germline): LGHNA, YSLEER. With 0 bases removed from V and 4 bases from J, the gap between germline ends came to 15 bases. CDR3 length equals 17 residues. Written as DNA, the CDR3 is TGCGCCAGCAGCCAAGAGAGGTGGATGAGGTTCACCGGGGAGCTGTTTTTT. Protein product: CASSQERWMRFTGELFF.

The V gene is TRBV10-3, the J gene TRBJ1-2; perhaps TRBD1 as D (6 bases). Trimming took 7 bases from V and 14 from J, leaving 23 bases between them. This CDR3 comprises 13 residues. The germline CDR1 and CDR2 sequences are ENHRY and SYGVKD. CDR3 nucleotides: TGTGCCATCACCCGAAGCGAAGGGACACCAGTTACCTTC. It encodes CAITRSEGTPVTF.

This sequence joins TRBV11-2 and TRBJ1-6; no firm D call. The CDR3 extends over 15 amino acids. V lost 3 bases and J lost 6, with 12 bases in between. The germline V gene encodes CDR1 SGHAT and CDR2 FQNNGV. The CDR3 nucleotides are TGTGCCAGCAGCTTCGTTGGACTTCCTAATTCACCCCTCCACTTT. The encoded protein is CASSFVGLPNSPLHF.

This chain connects TRBV18 to TRBJ2-1; D is ambiguous. Germline CDR1 KGHSH, CDR2 LQKENI. Deletions cut 3 bases from V and 1 base from J, with 7 bases between. CDR3 length: 14 residues. The DNA of the CDR3 is TGTGCCAGCTCACCCCCCTTTTCCTACAATGAGCAGTTCTTC. Encoded protein: CASSPPFSYNEQFF.

The chain recombines TRBV9 with TRBJ1-3; D is perhaps TRBD1 (5 bases). The ends were cut back, 0 bases at V and 0 bases at J, with 13 bases in the middle. This CDR3 has 17 amino acids. Germline V gene lookup returns CDR1 SGDLS and CDR2 YYNGEE. The CDR3 coding sequence is TGTGCCAGCAGCGTAGTAGACAGCAGATCCTCTGGAAACACCATATATTTT. This codes for CASSVVDSRSSGNTIYF. Combining the CDR3 with reference TRBV9 and TRBJ1-3 gives the whole variable domain DSGVTQTPKHLITATGQRVTLRCSPRSGDLSVYWYQQSLDQGLQFLIQYYNGEERAKGNILERFSAQQFPDLHSELNLSSLELGDSALYFCASSVVDSRSSGNTIYFGEGSWLTVV.

V is TRBV7-2 and J is TRBJ1-3; unclear D gene. CDR3 length: 14 amino acids. The germline V and J ends were trimmed by 1 base and 4 bases, with 8 bases remaining between them. The germline gives CDR1 SGHTA, CDR2 FQGNSA. DNA for the CDR3: TGTGCCAGCAGCTTAGGGCAGTTAGGAAACACCATATATTTT. It codes for CASSLGQLGNTIYF.

The chain has TRBV18 and TRBJ1-2; D gene unclear. CDR1 is KGHSH and CDR2 is LQKENI in the germline V gene. The CDR3 has 14 amino acids. The V and J ends lost 6 bases and 10 bases respectively, with 21 bases between them. CDR3 nucleotides: TGTGCCAGCTCCCCCGGGAGCACTGCGGTTTACTACACCTTC. This gives the protein CASSPGSTAVYYTF.

This clone was counted once. The chain couples TRBV5-1 to TRBJ2-1; TRBD1 matches at 9 bases. The junction had 4 bases not matched to a gene; V was cut back by 4 bases and J by 8 bases. The germline CDR1 and CDR2 sequences are SGHRS and YFSETQ. This CDR3 is built from 13 residues. The CDR3 loop is CASSRDRDDEQFF. CDR3 bases: TGCGCCAGCAGCCGGGACAGGGACGATGAGCAGTTCTTC.

The chain links TRBV28 to TRBJ1-2; a weak D match, TRBD1 (6 bases). With 6 bases removed from V and 2 bases from J, the gap between germline ends came to 7 bases. The V gene's germline CDR1 is MDHEN and CDR2 SYDVKM. The CDR3 length is 12 residues. DNA for the CDR3: TGTGCCAGCAGAACAGGGAACTATGGCTACACCTTC. This sequence encodes CASRTGNYGYTF.

This chain uses TRBV25-1 with TRBJ2-2; 9 nucleotides align to TRBD2. Trimming cost V 3 bases and J 10 bases; bases outside gene matches: 6. Looked up from germline, CDR1 is MGHDK and CDR2 is SYGVNS. The CDR3 spans 14 residues. CDR3 sequence reads: CASSDSGGLLELFF. In DNA form, the CDR3 reads TGTGCCAGCAGTGATAGCGGGGGCCTGCTGGAGCTGTTTTTT.

The chain carries TRBV25-1 and TRBJ1-1; D gene uncertain. Trimming removed 3 bases at V and 2 bases at J, with 10 bases between. Per germline, CDR1 MGHDK and CDR2 SYGVNS. This CDR3 contains 14 residues. CDR3 amino acids: CASSDTRPNTEAFF. The CDR3, as DNA: TGTGCCAGCAGTGACACCCGACCTAACACTGAAGCTTTCTTT.

The rearrangement joins TRBV9 to TRBJ1-6, with D uncertain. The CDR3 loop spans 16 amino acids. Germline CDR1 is SGDLS and CDR2 is YYNGEE. V lost 0 bases and J 0 bases, leaving 7 bases between the germline ends. The CDR3 DNA reads as TGTGCCAGCAGCGTAGTTTCCAACTCCTATAATTCACCCCTCCACTTT. This encodes CASSVVSNSYNSPLHF.

The chain is built from TRBV19 and TRBJ2-2, with D tentatively TRBD2 (5 bases). Germline-derived CDR1 and CDR2 are LNHDA and SQIVND (reference sequence). This CDR3 region has 14 residues. V lost 3 bases, J lost 7 bases, and 12 bases lay in between. CDR3 sequence (DNA): TGTGCCAGTAGTATTCGAGGGCCGGGCGGGGAGCTGTTTTTT. This gives the protein CASSIRGPGGELFF.

This chain links TRBV28 with TRBJ2-3; possibly TRBD1 for D (6 bases). This CDR3 region has 16 residues. The germline V gene has CDR1 MDHEN and CDR2 SYDVKM. V lost 5 bases and J 3 bases, leaving 18 bases between the germline ends. The CDR3, as DNA: TGTGCCAGCAGTCGCACGACAGGCTTAGGGACAGATACGCAGTATTTT. It yields the protein CASSRTTGLGTDTQYF. Using reference TRBV28 and TRBJ2-3 for the parts outside the CDR3, the full variable domain is DVKVTQSSRYLVKRTGEKVFLECVQDMDHENMFWYRQDPGLGLRLIYFSYDVKMKEKGDIPEGYSVSREKKERFSLILESASTNQTSMYLCASSRTTGLGTDTQYFGPGTRLTVL.

This sequence joins TRBV7-2 and TRBJ2-7, with D unclear. The germline gives CDR1 SGHTA, CDR2 FQGNSA. The CDR3 sequence is 13 residues long. V lost 5 bases, J lost 5 bases, and 13 bases lay in between. DNA for the CDR3: TGTGCCAGCAGCAAGGGAATACGGCACGAGCAGTACGTC. Protein: CASSKGIRHEQYV.

This clone was counted only a few times. The rearrangement links TRBV19 to TRBJ2-3; 8 bases align to TRBD1. Looked up from germline, CDR1 is LNHDA and CDR2 is SQIVND (reference sequence). The length of the CDR3 is 15 residues. J was trimmed by 6 bases and V by 5 bases; bases with no gene match: 10. CDR3 protein: CASSRQDRARDTQYF. As DNA, the CDR3 is TGTGCCAGTAGTCGCCAGGACAGGGCGAGGGATACGCAGTATTTT.

The CDR3 loop reads CSASRAKGYTF. The CDR3 DNA reads as TGCAGCGCCTCCCGGGCGAAGGGCTACACCTTC. This chain uses TRBV29-1 with TRBJ1-2; D remains ambiguous. This CDR3 region has 11 residues. Trimming shortened V by 7 bases and J by 8 bases, and 14 bases separated the two germline ends. Germline loops: CDR1 SQVTM, CDR2 ANQGSEA.

The V call is TRBV11-2, the J call TRBJ2-1; D gene unclear. Germline V gives CDR1 SGHAT, CDR2 FQNNGV. V dropped 5 bases and J dropped 4 bases, with 12 bases sitting between them. The CDR3 contains 14 residues. CDR3 protein: CASSKDGQYNEQFF. In nucleotides, the CDR3 is TGTGCCAGCAGCAAGGACGGTCAATACAATGAGCAGTTCTTC.

This clone was observed once. CDR3 DNA sequence: TGCAGCGTTGAAAGGAGCTCCTACAATGAGCAGTTCTTC. Protein product: CSVERSSYNEQFF. The chain uses TRBV29-1 and TRBJ2-1; D is unclear. V was pared by 2 bases and J by 0 bases, with 5 bases between. The germline CDR1 and CDR2 sequences are SQVTM and ANQGSEA. The CDR3 spans 13 residues.

The chain combines TRBV19 with TRBJ1-1; 8 nucleotides line up with TRBD1. From germline, CDR1 is LNHDA and CDR2 SQIVND (reference sequence). The CDR3 runs to 16 residues. V trimming: 3 bases; J trimming: 2 bases; junction bases outside the gene matches: 8. The CDR3 bases are TGTGCCAGTAGTATGGGGCACAGGGGGACCAACACTGAAGCTTTCTTT. Translating it yields CASSMGHRGTNTEAFF.

This chain connects TRBV6-5 to TRBJ2-7; perhaps TRBD1 as D (6 bases). The germline CDR1 and CDR2 sequences are MNHEY and SVGAGI. V was trimmed by 0 bases and J by 4 bases, leaving 13 bases between them. The CDR3 is made up of 15 amino acids. The DNA of the CDR3 is TGTGCCAGCAGTTACTCCAAGGGTCAGGGGTACGAGCAGTACTTC. Its protein product is CASSYSKGQGYEQYF.

The CDR3 spells CASSPPTNTDTQYF. The DNA of the CDR3 is TGTGCCAGCTCACCACCGACAAATACAGATACGCAGTATTTT. The rearrangement links TRBV18 to TRBJ2-3; D unclear. Germline CDR1 KGHSH, CDR2 LQKENI. The CDR3 is 14 residues long. Trimming shortened V by 0 bases and J by 3 bases, and 7 bases separated the two germline ends. Drawing the rest from reference TRBV18 and TRBJ2-3, the complete variable domain is NAGVMQNPRHLVRRRGQEARLRCSPMKGHSHVYWYRQLPEEGLKFMVYLQKENIIDESGMPKERFSAEFPKEGPSILRIQQVVRGDSAAYFCASSPPTNTDTQYFGPGTRLTVL.

J is TRBJ2-3 and V is TRBV7-6; a weak D match, TRBD1 (6 bases). Trimming left V 0 bases short and J 2 bases short, with 15 bases between. The CDR3 is 17 residues long. Germline V gene data show CDR1 as SGHVS and CDR2 as FNYEAQ. The DNA for the CDR3 is TGTGCCAGCAGCTTAGCGGGGGCCGGCCGAACCACAGATACGCAGTATTTT. This codes for CASSLAGAGRTTDTQYF.

The rearrangement joins TRBV11-2 to TRBJ2-2; 8 nucleotides line up with TRBD1. CDR1 is SGHAT, CDR2 FQNNGV, per germline. Trimming at V came to 3 bases and at J to 7 bases, leaving 4 bases not matched to a gene. The CDR3 spans 14 residues. The CDR3 sequence is CASSLPGGGGELFF. Written as DNA, the CDR3 is TGTGCCAGCAGCTTGCCAGGGGGCGGCGGGGAGCTGTTTTTT.

This chain uses TRBV5-5 with TRBJ2-7, with TRBD2 matching over 8 bases. There are 14 residues in the CDR3. Germline CDR1 reads SGHKS; CDR2 reads YYEKEE (reference sequence). J lost 9 bases, V lost 0 bases, and 8 bases had no gene match. CDR3 in DNA: TGTGCCAGCAGCTTGGATCAGCGGGGGCGCTTGCAGTACTTC. Protein sequence: CASSLDQRGRLQYF.

This clone has more than one count but fewer than ten. The V gene is TRBV6-5, the J gene TRBJ2-1; 9 positions agree with TRBD2. The CDR3 contains 15 residues. Per germline, CDR1 MNHEY and CDR2 SVGAGI. The V gene end was trimmed by 10 bases and the J gene end by 7 bases; junction bases not matched to a gene: 14. Here the CDR3 reads CATNFWAGGENEQFF. Written as DNA, the CDR3 is TGTGCCACTAATTTCTGGGCGGGGGGGGAGAATGAGCAGTTCTTC.

The chain joins TRBV5-1 to TRBJ2-3; perhaps TRBD1 as D (6 bases). The V end lost 4 bases, the J end lost 1 base, and 16 bases lay between the germline ends. Germline CDR1 and CDR2: SGHRS and YFSETQ. The CDR3 length is 16 residues. The CDR3 loop is CASSLSQGPGTDTQYF. The CDR3 nucleotides are TGCGCCAGCAGCCTTTCTCAGGGGCCAGGCACAGATACGCAGTATTTT.